The present entry profiles one T cell receptor (beta chain) with its context. The V gene's germline CDR1 is SGHRS and CDR2 YFSETQ. The trim removed 2 bases at V and 0 bases at J, leaving 9 bases unmatched. This CDR3 has 20 amino acids. In the original analysis: Counts of nucleated cells, estimated from reference gene primer amplification, were obtained. The assay was immunoSEQ multiplex PCR, and TCRdb's table has in-frame clones only and misses some. V and J calls and clone size come straight from that table; D and trimming were deduced from the DNA. The sample yields about 26,000 clones, roughly 83% seen once. The data were taken from a study of blood T cell repertoires in COVID-19. Study-level information: Samples taken during acute and convalescent COVID-19 were collected in the United States, Italy and Spain. From T cells, B-cell-depleted T cells, or PBMCs came the material, which was cDNA or gDNA.

J is TRBJ1-6 and V is TRBV5-1; 12 bases align to TRBD1. This TCR derives from a human donor in a cohort sampled during active COVID-19. The sequenced sample consisted of peripheral blood. The CDR3 coding sequence is TGCGCCAGCAGCTTAGGGACAGGGGGCTCTTTAAGCTCCTATAATTCACCCCTCCACTTT. As protein: CASSLGTGGSLSSYNSPLHF.